This T cell receptor (beta chain) stems from a study of OX40 agonist ivuxolimab in advanced cancers. At the level of the study: Earlier treatment with anti-PD-1, anti-PD-L1 or anti-CTLA-4 was permitted, and less than 50% had received some. Study results and caveats: Normalized expansion of T-cell clones was also low for some nonresponders.

The data were produced by immunoSEQ multiplex PCR, yet TCRdb's version contains in-frame clones alone and is incomplete. The repertoire holds 75,000 to 95,000 clones, with around 90% as singletons. On this clone: Its antigen is undetermined.

This CDR3 region has 13 residues. V trimming: 4 bases; J trimming: 6 bases; junction bases outside the gene matches: 5. CDR1 SGHRS and CDR2 YFSETQ come from the germline V gene. The gene calls are TRBV5-1 and TRBJ1-1, with 8 bases lining up with TRBD1. The material was CD4+ or CD8+ T cells sorted from blood, obtained in a trial of the OX40 agonist ivuxolimab. The clonotype originates from an adult with an advanced solid tumor such as melanoma, head and neck, liver or kidney cancer. This CDR3 is CASSTDRVAEAFF. CDR3 sequence (DNA): TGCGCCAGCAGCACGGACAGGGTAGCTGAAGCTTTCTTT.